This is a list of T cell receptor beta chains from one sample in a study of patients and donors after allogeneic stem cell transplantation. From the RT-PCR reads, TCRdb called clonotypes with MiXCR, one entry per CDR3 protein. Of around 82,000 distinct CDR3 sequences in the sample, approximately 5.2% were seen once. Sequencing used blood, either unsorted or a sorted T cell fraction (not recorded which). The receptor set was obtained from a human donor who was either an allogeneic HSCT recipient or a stem cell or donor lymphocyte infusion donor (not recorded which). It is not recorded whose cells these are; they may come from a transplant donor. The CDR3 runs from the conserved cysteine through the conserved F or W. The order of the fields is clone size, V gene, D gene, J gene, CDR3 DNA, CDR3 protein. D genes are given only for firm matches. Not all rows give a size; the values are once, few, many and, for expanded clones, a class.

>many|TRBV27|NA|TRBJ1-1
TGTGCCAGCACCGCCGGGGGGGCTGGGGACACTGAAGCTTTCTTT
CASTAGGAGDTEAFF
>NA|TRBV6-5|TRBD1|TRBJ1-5
TGTGCCAGCAGTTACTCGTGGACAGGGGAGAAGCCCCAGCATTTT
CASSYSWTGEKPQHF
>NA|TRBV11-2|TRBD1|TRBJ1-1
TGTGCCAGCAGCTCGTCTCAGGGGGCCAAGACTGAAGCTTTCTTT
CASSSSQGAKTEAFF
>medium-sized|TRBV11-1|TRBD1|TRBJ2-7
TGTGCCAGCAGCTTAGGGACAGGGATCGGATACGAGCAGTACTTC
CASSLGTGIGYEQYF
>NA|TRBV19|TRBD1|TRBJ1-6
TGTGCCAGTTGGGACAGGGCAAATTCACCCCTCCACTTT
CASWDRANSPLHF
>many|TRBV5-1|TRBD1|TRBJ2-2
TGCGCCAGCAGCGTGGGACAGCTAAACACCGGGGAGCTGTTTTTT
CASSVGQLNTGELFF
>many|TRBV27|TRBD1|TRBJ1-1
TGTGCCAGCAGGGCGCTCTACAGGGGGAGGGAGGACACTGAAGCTTTCTTT
CASRALYRGREDTEAFF
>NA|TRBV7-6|NA|TRBJ2-1
TGTGCCAGCAGTGTAACTAGCAGCCAAACCTACAATGAGCAGTTCTTC
CASSVTSSQTYNEQFF
>NA|TRBV20-1|TRBD2|TRBJ2-7
TGCAGTGCTAGAGGCCCCGGGGGGGGACTGTCCTACGAGCAGTACTTC
CSARGPGGGLSYEQYF
>many|TRBV4-1|NA|TRBJ1-1
TGCGCCAGCAGCCAAGGGGGGGCGCGGAACACTGAAGCTTTCTTT
CASSQGGARNTEAFF
>few|TRBV6-1|NA|TRBJ2-3
TGTGCCAGCAGAGCCGAGGGGGGGCCGGGAACGCAGTATTTT
CASRAEGGPGTQYF
>many|TRBV15|NA|TRBJ1-1
TGTGCCACCAGCAGAGGACAGGACCTTGAAGCTTTCTTT
CATSRGQDLEAFF
>few|TRBV18|NA|TRBJ1-1
TGTGCCAGCTCACAAAACCAGGGAGGCACTGAAGCTTTCTTT
CASSQNQGGTEAFF
>NA|TRBV5-5|NA|TRBJ1-5
TGTGCCAGCAGCTTGGCTCGGGGCCAAAATCAGCCCCAGCATTTT
CASSLARGQNQPQHF
>many|TRBV7-2|NA|TRBJ2-1
TGTGCCAGCAGCTTAGGGGCTCCGCGGCCCCCTGAGCAGTTCTTC
CASSLGAPRPPEQFF
>many|TRBV7-2|NA|TRBJ2-7
TGTGCCAGCAGTCCTAGACTGGGAACCGAGCAGTACTTC
CASSPRLGTEQYF
>NA|TRBV19|NA|TRBJ1-2
TGTGCCAGTAGTATAGGGTATAACTATGGCTACACCTTC
CASSIGYNYGYTF
>few|TRBV5-4|TRBD1|TRBJ1-6
TGTGCCAGCAGCCCGGACAGGGGACACTCACCCCTCCACTTT
CASSPDRGHSPLHF
>many|TRBV18|TRBD1|TRBJ1-1
TGTGCCAGCTCAGCGGACAGGGCCACTGAAGCTTTCTTT
CASSADRATEAFF
>many|TRBV10-1|NA|TRBJ1-5
TGCGCCAGCAGTGGACAGATCAATCAGCCCCAGCATTTT
CASSGQINQPQHF
>many|TRBV6-4|NA|TRBJ1-2
TGTGCCAGCAGTGAAGGACGGGCTACGGCCTTC
CASSEGRATAF
>many|TRBV29-1|NA|TRBJ2-2
TGCAGCGTAGGAAGGACCGGGGAGCTGTTTTTT
CSVGRTGELFF
>many|TRBV27|NA|TRBJ1-1
TGTGCCAGCAGTTTCCAAGGGGGGGTTAGGAACACTGAAGCTTTCTTT
CASSFQGGVRNTEAFF
>medium-sized|TRBV12-3/TRBV12-4|TRBD2|TRBJ2-7
TGTGCCAGCAGTTTAGGGACTAGCGGGGGGGCTTACGAGCAGTACTTC
CASSLGTSGGAYEQYF
>many|TRBV10-3|TRBD2|TRBJ2-3
TGTGCCATCAGTGACTTTAGCGGGGTATCTCGAGATACGCAGTATTTT
CAISDFSGVSRDTQYF
>few|TRBV20-1|TRBD1|TRBJ2-1
TGCAGTGCTTCCCCCCCATCGGGACAGGGGAGCAATGAGCAGTTCTTC
CSASPPSGQGSNEQFF
>NA|TRBV18|TRBD1|TRBJ2-7
TGTGCCAGCTCACAAAGGACAGGGGAAGAGCAGTACTTC
CASSQRTGEEQYF
>many|TRBV25-1|NA|TRBJ1-1
TGTGCCAGCAGTGCCGGGCCGCAATGGAACACTGAAGCTTTCTTT
CASSAGPQWNTEAFF
>few|TRBV9|TRBD2|TRBJ2-7
TGTGCCAGCAGCGTTGGTAGCGGGGGTGAGCAGTACTTC
CASSVGSGGEQYF
>few|TRBV20-1|TRBD1|TRBJ1-4
TGCAGTGCTAGAGGGACAGGGGGCCTACCAACTAATGAAAAACTGTTTTTT
CSARGTGGLPTNEKLFF
>many|TRBV29-1|TRBD2|TRBJ2-7
TGCAGCGCCAGGGGAGTTGTGGGGACTAGCTACGAGCAGTACTTC
CSARGVVGTSYEQYF
>NA|TRBV30|NA|TRBJ1-1
TGTGCCTGGAGTGGCCTCAGGGGAATAAACACTGAAGCTTTCTTT
CAWSGLRGINTEAFF
>many|TRBV11-2|TRBD2|TRBJ2-3
TGTGCCAGCAGCTTACGTGCTAAAAGCGGGAGGGAGGATACGCAGTATTTT
CASSLRAKSGREDTQYF
>many|TRBV7-2|NA|TRBJ1-1
TGTGCCAGCAGCTTTCGGGGGGCATATAACACTGAAGCTTTCTTT
CASSFRGAYNTEAFF
>many|TRBV28|NA|TRBJ1-6
TGTGCCAGCACCCCCGGGAGGTGGGGGACCTCCGATAATTCACCCCTCCACTTT
CASTPGRWGTSDNSPLHF
>many|TRBV20-1|NA|TRBJ2-1
TGCAGTGCTAGAGATCGAGCGGGTATTTACAATGAGCAGTTCTTC
CSARDRAGIYNEQFF
>many|TRBV14|TRBD1|TRBJ2-7
TGTGCCAGCAGCCAGCTTGGGACAGTAGCCTACGAGCAGTACTTC
CASSQLGTVAYEQYF
>many|TRBV5-1|TRBD1|TRBJ1-2
TGCGCCAGCAGCCCGCGGACAGGCGATTCCTATGGCTACACCTTC
CASSPRTGDSYGYTF
>many|TRBV20-1|NA|TRBJ2-1
TGCAGTGCACCAGTATTGGGCAATGAGCAGTTCTTC
CSAPVLGNEQFF
>many|TRBV28|NA|TRBJ1-5
TGTGCCAGCATACACAGGACAGCCTCCAATCAGCCCCAGCATTTT
CASIHRTASNQPQHF
>many|TRBV4-2|TRBD2|TRBJ2-6
TGTGCCAGCAGCAGCGTAGGACTAGCGGGTACCAACTCTGGGGCCAACGTCCTGACTTTC
CASSSVGLAGTNSGANVLTF
>many|TRBV5-1|NA|TRBJ2-3
TGCGCCAGCGCCATCTCTGGAGGGGCAGATACGCAGTATTTT
CASAISGGADTQYF
>NA|TRBV6-1|NA|TRBJ2-1
TGTGCCAGCGAGATAAATAGGGACAATGAGCAGTTCTTC
CASEINRDNEQFF
>many|TRBV5-1|TRBD1|TRBJ2-1
TGCGCCAGCAGCTTCGTTGGGGGACAGGGGGCTCGAGAGCAGTTCTTC
CASSFVGGQGAREQFF
>many|TRBV6-5|NA|TRBJ2-3
TGTGCCAGCAGTTACTTACAGGGCCCAGATACGCAGTATTTT
CASSYLQGPDTQYF
>many|TRBV27|TRBD1|TRBJ1-4
TGTGCCAGCAGTCCACAGGGGGCAACTAATGAAAAACTGTTTTTT
CASSPQGATNEKLFF
>many|TRBV7-8|NA|TRBJ1-5
TGTGCCAGCAGCTTAGCTTCAATGAGTGGACAGCCCCAGCATTTT
CASSLASMSGQPQHF
>many|TRBV7-3|TRBD1|TRBJ2-2
TGTGCCAGCAGCTTAGGGCCGGGACAGTCTTACACCGGGGAGCTGTTTTTT
CASSLGPGQSYTGELFF
>NA|TRBV6-1|TRBD1|TRBJ1-1
TGTGCCAGCCGGCTCGAAGGGGGCATTACTGAAGCTTTCTTT
CASRLEGGITEAFF